Each of the 8 T cell receptor beta chains below was sequenced from the same sample in a study of shared clonotypes between healthy human individuals. Clones were sequenced by immunoSEQ multiplex PCR, and TCRdb holds only the in-frame ones, with some missing. The sample yields over a million clones, approximately 78% seen once. Sequences were obtained from memory CD4+ T cells from PBMCs. The sample's subset: CD45RA-negative fraction. Source of these receptors: a man between 18 and 29 years old in good health. Some clones in this sample may be carry-over from other donors' samples.

About this clone itself: The sample carries other DNA sequences with the same CDR3. The chain links TRBV7-2 to TRBJ1-5; D gene uncertain. The CDR3 sequence is 12 residues long. The germline V and J ends were trimmed by 1 base and 6 bases, with 4 bases remaining between them. Per germline, CDR1 SGHTA and CDR2 FQGNSA. Written as DNA, the CDR3 is TGTGCCAGCAGCTTAGACGGTCAGCCCCAGCATTTT. Protein: CASSLDGQPQHF. The entire variable domain, with the rest obtained from reference TRBV7-2 and TRBJ1-5, is as follows: GAGVSQSPSNKVTEKGKDVELRCDPISGHTALYWYRQSLGQGLEFLIYFQGNSAPDKSGLPSDRFSAERTGGSVSTLTIQRTQQEDSAVYLCASSLDGQPQHFGDGTRLSIL.

The chain couples TRBV2 to TRBJ2-7, with D possibly matching TRBD2 (5 bases). V was cut by 4 bases and J by 0 bases, with 10 bases left in between. CDR3 length: 14 residues. Per germline, CDR1 SNHLY and CDR2 FYNNEI. The CDR3 sequence: CASSAVRASYEQYF. The CDR3 DNA sequence: TGTGCCAGCAGTGCCGTGCGGGCCTCCTACGAGCAGTACTTC.

V gene TRBV9 combines with J gene TRBJ2-2; 11 positions agree with TRBD1. This CDR3 contains 17 residues. Trimming removed 0 bases from V and 4 bases from J; junction bases left unmatched: 5. Germline V gene sequence: CDR1 SGDLS, CDR2 YYNGEE. As DNA, the CDR3 is TGTGCCAGCAGCGTAGATCCGGGACAGGGGGTCACCGGGGAGCTGTTTTTT. Protein: CASSVDPGQGVTGELFF.

The chain is built from TRBV6-1 and TRBJ2-7, with 9 nucleotides matching TRBD2. Germline CDR1 and CDR2: MNHNS and SASEGT. The CDR3 is 14 residues long. V was clipped by 5 bases and J by 4 bases; unmatched bases: 6. The CDR3 coding sequence is TGTGCCAGCAGTCGGGTTAGCGGGAGTTACGAGCAGTACTTC. Protein sequence: CASSRVSGSYEQYF.

A single count supports this clone. This same CDR3 is encoded by further DNA sequences in the sample. The chain employs TRBV7-2 and TRBJ2-1; tentatively, D is TRBD1 (5 bases). Deletions cut 0 bases from V and 0 bases from J, with 6 bases between. The CDR3 is 15 residues long. Germline V gene sequence: CDR1 SGHTA, CDR2 FQGNSA. The CDR3 reads CASSLAGLSYNEQFF. CDR3 sequence (DNA): TGTGCCAGCAGCTTAGCGGGGCTCTCCTACAATGAGCAGTTCTTC.

This rearrangement joins TRBV6-1 to TRBJ1-3; D is ambiguous. The CDR3 extends over 16 amino acids. V lost 1 base and J lost 3, with 13 bases in between. Germline assignment: CDR1 MNHNS and CDR2 SASEGT. CDR3 amino acids: CASSEGKDRYGNTIYF. For the CDR3, the DNA is TGTGCCAGCAGTGAAGGGAAGGATAGGTATGGAAACACCATATATTTT.

The chain recombines TRBV29-1 with TRBJ2-7, with 11 bases aligning to TRBD1. Germline CDR1 reads SQVTM; CDR2 reads ANQGSEA. The CDR3 has 14 amino acids. The V gene end was trimmed by 6 bases and the J gene end by 4 bases; junction bases not matched to a gene: 8. The DNA for the CDR3 is TGCAGCGTCCTTGGACAGGGGGCTGTATACGAGCAGTACTTC. It codes for CSVLGQGAVYEQYF.

J is TRBJ1-2 and V is TRBV5-6; 7 bases fit TRBD1. The CDR3 spans 13 residues. CDR1 and CDR2 (germline): SGHDT, YYEEEE. V lost 6 bases and J lost 5; bases outside the gene matches: 7. CDR3: CASTPGTDYGYTF. The CDR3 nucleotides are TGTGCCAGCACCCCAGGGACAGATTATGGCTACACCTTC.